This TCR beta chain was identified in a study of CD8 T cells in ankylosing spondylitis (dated by TCRdb to the late 2010s). For context, the study as a whole: To find TCR variants linked to disease, the study profiled T cell receptor beta repertoires in ankylosing spondylitis patients and healthy donors. The whole study cohort included under 140 healthy donors and around 24 ankylosing spondylitis patients. Peripheral blood was sampled, and synovial fluid was additionally collected from ankylosing spondylitis patients.

TCRdb names Illumina HiSeq 2500 as the instrument used. Quantitative 5'-RACE with molecular barcodes was used to prepare TCR beta libraries. The study's own analysis went as follows. To identify disease-linked TCR variants, a new computational method was used, one built on a probabilistic model of VDJ rearrangement. TCRdb reprocessed the public reads (quality trimming at Q25 with fastp, clone calling with MiXCR) and kept in-frame beta chains. Entries that share a CDR3 protein sequence are merged under the most common genes and DNA. These V and J calls originate from TCRdb's pipeline instead of the authors' own analysis. The sample table lists about 200,000 distinct CDR3 sequences, 20% to 30% of them with a count of one. Roughly 6.7% of the sample lies in the top ten. Regarding this clonotype: There is no known antigen for this receptor. One base away there is no much larger clone; base qualities are not given.

The germline V gene sets CDR1 to MNHEY and CDR2 to SVGAGI. The CDR3 sequence holds 16 residues, the cysteine and phenylalanine included. Only the CDR3 DNA is retained, 48 bases long and in frame from the first base. V lost 4 bases and J lost 4 bases, and the count of bases not matched to a germline gene is 9. Summary of the overall study and its limitations: A TCR beta motif of eight highly homologous amino acid variants appeared characteristic of blood from ankylosing spondylitis patients. The disease-linked clones showed a CD8+ phenotype and occurred at relatively low frequencies in peripheral blood. According to the report, matched synovial fluid samples from ankylosing spondylitis patients were significantly enriched for the disease-linked clones. Some of the motif variants had been reported before in the synovial fluid and blood of reactive arthritis patients, a finding that suggests common disease-initiation mechanisms.

Rearrangement joined TRBV6-5 to TRBJ2-2, and TRBD2 aligns with 7 junction nucleotides. The receptor was derived from a male donor with ankylosing spondylitis or in good health (not recorded which). Sequencing was carried out using blood, either unsorted or a sorted T cell fraction (not recorded which). The CDR3 protein is CASSSRVGGSTGELFF. In nucleotides, the sequence is TGTGCCAGCAGTTCAAGGGTTGGCGGGAGCACCGGGGAGCTGTTTTTT.